Listed below are T cell receptor beta chains from one sample, sequenced in a study of T cells in Graves' hyperthyroidism and ophthalmopathy. TCRdb itself ran the multiplex PCR reads through MiXCR, one entry per CDR3 protein. There are roughly 400,000 distinct CDR3 sequences in the sample; roughly 13% occur only once, and 28% lies in the top ten. Specimen: blood. The receptors stem from a man aged 45 to 65 with Graves' ophthalmopathy. Both conserved end residues are part of each CDR3. A D gene is named only where the DNA matches it firmly. Size values are once, few and many counts, or a class for expanded clones, and some rows have none.

length	D	size	V	J	CDR3	DNA
14	TRBD2	many	TRBV28	TRBJ2-5	CASSLTSVTETQYF	TGTGCCAGCAGTTTAACTAGCGTTACAGAGACCCAGTACTTC
17	NA	NA	TRBV6-1	TRBJ1-3	CASSDQLRDFSGNTIYF	TGTGCCAGCAGTGACCAATTACGGGATTTCTCTGGAAACACCATATATTTT
17	NA	NA	TRBV7-2	TRBJ2-2	CASSATIGGRLTGELFF	TGTGCCAGCAGCGCCACTATAGGTGGGAGATTGACCGGGGAGCTGTTTTTT
20	TRBD1	NA	TRBV20-1	TRBJ2-3	CSARTGTPETYRLGIDTQYF	TGCAGTGCAAGGACAGGGACTCCCGAGACCTACAGATTGGGAATAGATACGCAGTATTTT
16	TRBD1	many	TRBV20-1	TRBJ1-3	CSAREDRAKGRNTIYF	TGCAGTGCTAGAGAGGACAGGGCTAAGGGTCGGAACACCATATATTTT
15	TRBD1	many	TRBV7-9	TRBJ2-3	CASSSTTGDTDTQYF	TGTGCCAGCAGCTCAACCACAGGGGACACAGATACGCAGTATTTT
13	NA	many	TRBV20-1	TRBJ1-2	CSAPAELGYGYTF	TGCAGTGCGCCAGCCGAGCTGGGCTATGGCTACACCTTC
14	NA	few	TRBV7-2	TRBJ2-2	CASSISPNTGELFF	TGTGCCAGCAGCATATCCCCTAACACCGGGGAGCTGTTTTTT
13	NA	NA	TRBV14	TRBJ1-2	CASSQPDTHGYTF	TGTGCCAGCAGCCAACCGGACACCCATGGCTACACCTTC
14	NA	few	TRBV24-1	TRBJ2-5	CATSDSTSVQTQYF	TGTGCCACCAGTGATTCTACATCGGTCCAGACCCAGTACTTC
15	NA	many	TRBV20-1	TRBJ2-1	CSVGTPTTSYNEQFF	TGCAGTGTTGGGACTCCCACAACCTCCTACAATGAGCAGTTCTTC
12	NA	many	TRBV20-1	TRBJ2-1	CSAEGRINEQFF	TGCAGTGCCGAGGGCAGGATCAATGAGCAGTTCTTC
12	NA	many	TRBV30	TRBJ2-7	CAWTPGPMEQYF	TGTGCCTGGACCCCGGGACCTATGGAGCAGTACTTC
13	NA	NA	TRBV20-1	TRBJ2-5	CSARQVARETQYF	TGCAGTGCTAGACAGGTTGCCCGAGAGACCCAGTACTTC
17	TRBD2	many	TRBV28	TRBJ2-3	CATSTGTSVLSTDTQYF	TGTGCCACCAGTACCGGGACTAGCGTCCTTAGCACAGATACGCAGTATTTT
17	TRBD2	many	TRBV28	TRBJ2-2	CASSLWGLAGGPGELFF	TGTGCCAGCAGTTTATGGGGACTAGCGGGAGGGCCCGGGGAGCTGTTTTTT
16	NA	many	TRBV28	TRBJ2-7	CASSLLAGTGLGEQYF	TGTGCCAGCAGTTTACTAGCGGGGACAGGGCTAGGCGAGCAGTACTTC
13	NA	NA	TRBV24-1	TRBJ2-3	CATSGVPTDTQYF	TGTGCCACCAGTGGGGTTCCCACAGATACGCAGTATTTT
15	NA	few	TRBV6-1	TRBJ1-4	CASSYSLATNEKLFF	TGTGCCAGCAGTTATTCACTCGCAACTAATGAAAAACTGTTTTTT
13	NA	many	TRBV30	TRBJ1-2	CAWTAMVNYGYTF	TGTGCCTGGACAGCGATGGTTAACTATGGCTACACCTTC
13	TRBD2	many	TRBV27	TRBJ2-7	CASSNREAGEQYF	TGTGCCAGCAGCAACCGGGAAGCGGGGGAGCAGTACTTC
13	NA	many	TRBV27	TRBJ2-7	CASSLFGSYEQYF	TGTGCCAGCAGTTTATTCGGGAGTTACGAGCAGTACTTC
14	NA	NA	TRBV4-1	TRBJ2-6	CASSQTGGANVLTF	TGCGCCAGCAGCCAAACGGGCGGGGCCAACGTCCTGACTTTC
13	NA	many	TRBV20-1	TRBJ1-6	CSASRLTTSPLHF	TGCAGTGCTAGTAGACTCACCACATCACCCCTCCACTTT
19	TRBD2	NA	TRBV9	TRBJ2-1	CASSPNLRFSSGMYNEQFF	TGTGCCAGCAGCCCTAACCTTCGTTTTTCTAGCGGGATGTACAATGAGCAGTTCTTC
15	TRBD2	many	TRBV7-9	TRBJ2-1	CASSLVRLAGNEQFF	TGTGCCAGCAGCTTAGTGAGACTAGCGGGAAATGAGCAGTTCTTC